The source of this TCR beta chain is a study of cytomegalovirus exposure and HLA in healthy donors (dated by TCRdb to 2016 to 2017). About the investigation overall: An earlier analysis of 587 of the donors reported 250 to 300 Gb of sequence data and around 120 million unique TCR beta sequences from 150 million to 200 million T cells. Donor age, sex, ethnicity and CMV serostatus were collected together with the repertoire data. Both class I and class II loci were covered by HLA typing, at four-digit resolution. The study aimed to test whether signatures of past pathogen exposure could be identified by cataloging public T cell receptors. Among about 400 genotyped donors of the cohort, an average of approximately 240,000 unique TCR beta nucleotide sequences was sequenced per donor, of which about 19% were non-productive. To study patterns of TCR occurrence, a later analysis re-analyzed previously published TCR beta repertoires from more than 550 donors and added high-resolution HLA genotyping. A few DR-DQ haplotypes were treated as single units for association and clustering because of strong linkage in the cohort. An earlier analysis of roughly 600 of the donors used high-throughput TCR beta sequencing to judge whether each TCR beta V gene segment behaved as functional or pseudogenic. Besides the first cohort of roughly 660 subjects, a separate validation cohort made up of 120 different subjects was used. Every repertoire in the discovery cohort had been generated on one and the same sequencing platform. An early release covering 500 to 750 HLA-typed donors comprised approximately 290 gigabases of sequencing data and around 85 million unique TCR sequences. To predict cytomegalovirus infection status, the study combined high-throughput TCR immunosequencing, statistical association of individual TCRs with disease status, and machine learning. Genome-wide SNP genotypes for about 65% of the roughly 700 donors were used in a later genetic analysis, which treated that subset as a discovery cohort. The T cell repertoires of 550 to 850 subjects were profiled by immunosequencing and related to cytomegalovirus serostatus. Typing coverage differed by locus: A, B, C, DRB1 and DQB1 were typed in roughly 620-630 donors, DQA1 in around 500, DPA1 in some 600, and DPB1 in roughly 470. In the later analysis, no new phenotypic data were used to find candidate immune exposures; instead, reliance was placed on TCR beta sequences and their occurrence across donors. Of the roughly 400 genotyped donors, over 70% fell in the genetic ancestry cluster associated with self-reported Caucasian donors.

Paper-wide results and their limitations: In the study, around 150 TCR beta chains were listed as associated with cytomegalovirus. In a later genetic analysis, a missense DCLRE1C variant was associated with V-gene and J-gene trimming of TCR beta chains, and the association was replicated in an independent cohort. When HLA alleles, especially DR and DQ, strongly co-occurred, attributing TCR associations to individual alleles was difficult. In a later analysis, several top co-occurrence clusters were reported to appear linked to parvovirus B19, influenza, CMV and Epstein-Barr virus. According to the authors, the approach could potentially be generalized to other disease states and immunological phenotypes. A group of highly shared sequence variants was considered likely to be a technical artifact of the sequencing pipeline. The only immune exposure information available for the cohort was CMV serostatus. Correlated functional status among segregating V segments might be attributable to linkage disequilibrium, but an unknown experimental factor could not be ruled out. Cytomegalovirus status was reported to be diagnosed by the classifier with high specificity and sensitivity in both the original and validation cohorts. A further reported finding was that TCR beta sequences accurately predicted the HLA-A and HLA-B alleles for most subjects in the first cohort. In vitro tests confirmed that a few of the cytomegalovirus-associated TCR beta chains recognize cytomegalovirus antigens. The presence/absence analyses assumed that sequencing depth was roughly uniform across donors, and that assumption may not be true. In a later analysis, some 17,000 TCR beta sequences were associated with specific HLA alleles at a false discovery rate of 0.05. Across donors, most TCR sequences were observed very rarely, whereas some public TCRs were present in many individuals. Because HLA typing was unavailable for some donors at each locus, only the typed subset was used in association tests. In this cohort, only TCR beta chains were sequenced, and detectable features were limited by the absence of alpha or paired-chain data. In an earlier analysis of roughly 560 of the donors, most TCR beta V segments were observed in productive rearrangements about 87% or about 30% of the time, broadly matching IMGT annotations. According to a later genetic analysis, donors in an Asian-associated ancestry cluster had fewer N-insertions in productive TCRs than the approximately 690-donor mean. Compared with equally common non-associated chains, HLA-associated TCR beta chains in a later analysis were more clonally expanded and had lower generation probabilities. Over 15 rarely observed V segments, including chromosome 9 orphons, were excluded from the earlier analysis of about 600 of the donors because counts were too low. According to a later analysis, most CMV-associated TCR beta chains appeared to be HLA-restricted, and the HLA associations seemed to be driven largely by CMV exposure. In a later analysis, TCR association rates were found to vary across HLA loci, with the most associated TCRs seen for DRB1 alleles and the fewest for HLA-C alleles. Because the 87-base-pair reads could not distinguish some IMGT-functional V segments, including TRBV6-2 and TRBV6-3, those segments were excluded.

This clone was counted only a few times. This clone's antigen is unknown. No base quality values were provided; no much bigger clone lies one nucleotide off. The CDR3 holds 14 amino acids from the cysteine to the phenylalanine. The only DNA kept is the CDR3, 42 bases in frame from the first base. The CDR1 and CDR2 encoded by the germline V gene are SGHAT and FQNNGV. V drops 0 bases and J drops 3 bases, leaving 8 bases in between. Library generation was performed with the immunoSEQ multiplex PCR assay. For the multiplex PCR, a mixture combining 60 forward primers for TCR Vbeta segments and 13 reverse primers for TCR Jbeta segments was used. A multiplex PCR assay on genomic DNA amplified the CDR3 region of rearranged TCR beta genes. The Illumina HiSeq System was used to sequence the amplified TCR beta libraries as 87-base-pair reads. The published analysis was carried out like this. Across the 700 or so repertoires, a later analysis counted some 80 million unique TCR beta chains, approximately 10 million of which were shared by at least two donors. Raw reads were error-corrected and collapsed into unique sequences by a nearest-neighbor algorithm in which closely related sequences were merged to remove PCR and sequencing errors. To assign V, D and J gene segments, CDR3 sequences were aligned to IMGT reference sequences. For a sequence to be retained, a match of at least six nucleotides was required to both a V gene segment and a J gene segment. Rearrangements were called productive when the CDR3 lacked stop codons and stayed in frame with V and J; all others were non-productive. CDR3 was defined by IMGT convention, running from the second conserved V-encoded cysteine to the conserved J-encoded phenylalanine. The earlier analysis of 500 to 600 of the donors excluded sequences that lacked an unambiguous match to a single V gene segment. In an earlier analysis of roughly 600 of the donors, a V segment was called functional when productive rearrangements were above 56.7%, and segregating when the standard deviation between donors exceeded 5%. To diagnose cytomegalovirus status from the catalog of TCR beta chain sequences, a statistical classification framework was built. In a later analysis, V and J genes were assigned by comparing TCR nucleotide sequences against IMGT/GENE-DB human TR gene sequences. Using the TCRdist pipeline, a later analysis assigned CDR3 sequences along with most-parsimonious VDJ recombination scenarios. In a later analysis, each TCR beta chain was defined by its CDR3 amino acid sequence together with its V-gene family, and reads lacking a unique V-gene family were excluded. To address suspected cross-contamination and a sequencing artifact, a later analysis removed over 500 highly shared, low-generation-probability nucleotide sequences. In a later analysis, a clonal expansion index for each public chain was calculated from normalized within-repertoire ranks of inferred template counts. A later analysis computed generation probabilities with a VDJ recombination model fitted to out-of-frame rearrangements, and checked the results against IGoR. Hypergeometric tests were used in a later analysis to score TCR-TCR, TCR-HLA and TCR-CMV co-occurrence, with a repertoire-size bias correction applied to the TCR pairs. A later analysis estimated false discovery rates by permuting HLA or CMV assignments 20 times. In a later analysis, co-occurring TCRs were grouped with DBSCAN, and TCRdist sequence similarity was added when clustering was performed within HLA-allele-positive subsets. Repertoires with fewer than 30,000 or more than 120,000 public chains, plus five repertoires with anomalous nucleotide sharing, were excluded from co-occurrence clustering. The source is immuneACCESS, and TCRdb retained only in-frame sequences with V and J called. Part of the clones is not carried over; for the studies checked, unresolved V genes explain less than half of this, and the remainder is unexplained. V, J and clone size derive from that table, while D and trimming were established from the DNA sequence. The sample table holds approximately 100,000 clones, of which 74% were seen once. Of the sample, roughly 2.5% is held by the ten largest clones.

The cohort comprised under 700 healthy bone marrow donors. All cohort members were sampled while nominally healthy, although unrecorded immune exposures were likely present. The donor was CMV seropositive and was included in the group of some 290 seropositive cohort members. Each donor provided a peripheral blood sample, and peripheral blood mononuclear cells were used for TCR beta sequencing. Genomic DNA extraction from the blood cell samples was performed with the Qiagen DNeasy Blood Extraction Kit. Specimen: PBMCs. The rearranged chain carries TRBV11-2 and TRBJ1-2, with no confidently assigned D gene. The source is a man between 50 and 59 years old in good health and CMV-seropositive. The DNA sequence is given as TGTGCCAGCAGCTTAGATAGTGGTTACTATGGCTACACCTTC. Its protein reads: CASSLDSGYYGYTF. The full variable domain, completed from the reference TRBV11-2 and TRBJ1-2 proteins outside the CDR3, reads EAGVAQSPRYKIIEKRQSVAFWCNPISGHATLYWYQQILGQGPKLLIQFQNNGVVDDSQLPKDRFSAERLKGVDSTLKIQPAKLEDSAVYLCASSLDSGYYGYTFGSGTRLTVV.